These 31 T cell receptor beta chains came from one sample sequenced in a study of T cell responses to AZD1222 COVID-19 vaccine. Repertoires were generated with immunoSEQ multiplex PCR, while TCRdb's copy carries only in-frame clones and drops some. Here the sample spans 150,000 to 200,000 clones, 88% being singletons. The sequenced sample was peripheral blood, obtained 28 days after the second AZD1222 dose. The source of these receptors is an adult who received the AZD1222 COVID-19 vaccine.

J is TRBJ1-6 and V is TRBV9, with D perhaps TRBD1 (6 bases). The CDR3 is made up of 13 amino acids. Trimming shortened V by 4 bases and J by 9 bases, and 11 bases separated the two germline ends. From germline, CDR1 is SGDLS and CDR2 YYNGEE. The CDR3 region is CASSSRTASPLHF. The CDR3 nucleotides read TGTGCCAGCAGCTCCCGGACAGCTTCACCCCTCCACTTT. Full variable domain (missing parts from reference TRBV9 and TRBJ1-6): DSGVTQTPKHLITATGQRVTLRCSPRSGDLSVYWYQQSLDQGLQFLIQYYNGEERAKGNILERFSAQQFPDLHSELNLSSLELGDSALYFCASSSRTASPLHFGNGTRLTVT.

This chain connects TRBV5-1 to TRBJ1-5; tentative D call: TRBD1 (5 bases). The CDR3 has 15 amino acids. Deletions cut 4 bases from V and 6 bases from J, with 17 bases between. CDR1 and CDR2 from the germline V gene are SGHRS and YFSETQ. The CDR3 region has the DNA TGCGCCAGCAGCCCGGATGGGGGGATCAGTCAGCCCCAGCATTTT. Residues: CASSPDGGISQPQHF.

The chain combines TRBV6-5 with TRBJ2-1, with D tentatively TRBD2 (6 bases). The germline gives CDR1 MNHEY, CDR2 SVGAGI. Trimming left V 2 bases short and J 8 bases short, with 16 bases between. This CDR3 comprises 15 residues. In nucleotides, the CDR3 is TGTGCCAGCAGTTACGGCGCGGGGCGTAGGTATGAGCAGTTCTTC. Translation: CASSYGAGRRYEQFF.

The CDR3 DNA is TGTGCCAGCAGCGTAGGATTTCGAGCAGGGAGTGGCGAAAACACCATATATTTT. This codes for CASSVGFRAGSGENTIYF. The chain couples TRBV9 to TRBJ1-3; weak D call: TRBD1 (5 bases). The CDR3 extends over 18 amino acids. Germline V gene lookup returns CDR1 SGDLS and CDR2 YYNGEE. V lost 0 bases and J lost 6, with 22 bases in between.

The chain carries TRBV5-1 and TRBJ1-2; 10 nucleotides agree with TRBD1. The CDR3 spans 14 residues. With V trimmed by 6 bases and J by 2 bases, 4 bases remained unmatched. Germline values: CDR1 SGHRS, CDR2 YFSETQ. The CDR3 DNA sequence: TGCGCCAGCACGACAGGGGGCGCGAACTATGGCTACACCTTC. Translating it yields CASTTGGANYGYTF.

The chain employs TRBV19 and TRBJ1-1, with D hard to call. This CDR3 is 12 amino acids long. Trimming removed 2 bases at V and 7 bases at J, with 8 bases between. The germline V gene has CDR1 LNHDA and CDR2 SQIVND (reference sequence). CDR3 loop: CASSIWLGEAFF. CDR3 sequence (DNA): TGTGCCAGTAGTATATGGCTGGGTGAAGCTTTCTTT.

This clone was found a few times. Other nucleotide sequences in the sample specify the same CDR3. The rearrangement uses TRBV30 and TRBJ1-5; D call uncertain. Germline lookup yields CDR1 GTSNPN and CDR2 SVGIG (reference sequence). CDR3 length: 14 amino acids. Trimming took off 1 base at V and 1 base at J, with 8 bases between the two ends. The CDR3 DNA reads TGTGCCTGGAGTGGTGAACAGAGCAATCAGCCCCAGCATTTT. As protein: CAWSGEQSNQPQHF.

This clone turned up a few times. The chain couples TRBV6-5 to TRBJ2-1, with 9 positions matching TRBD1. This CDR3 has 14 residues. The ends lost 6 bases at V and 10 bases at J; junction bases unmatched: 10. The germline gives CDR1 MNHEY, CDR2 SVGAGI. CDR3 region: CASSLGQGFGEQFF. The CDR3 DNA follows: TGTGCCAGCAGCCTTGGACAGGGGTTTGGCGAGCAGTTCTTC.

The rearrangement joins TRBV6-5 to TRBJ1-4, with D hard to call. Deletions cut 0 bases from V and 7 bases from J, with 9 bases between. CDR1 is MNHEY, CDR2 SVGAGI, per germline. This CDR3 is 14 amino acids long. CDR3 residues: CASSYSGAPEKLFF. As DNA, the CDR3 is TGTGCCAGCAGTTACTCAGGAGCCCCTGAAAAACTGTTTTTT.

This chain joins TRBV2 and TRBJ2-7, with TRBD1 identical over 9 bases. The CDR3 covers 14 residues. Germline V lookup: CDR1 SNHLY, CDR2 FYNNEI. With 6 bases clipped from V and 3 bases from J, the junction kept 6 bases outside the gene matches. The CDR3 DNA reads as TGTGCCAGCAGATACCGGGACAGGGACTACGAGCAGTACTTC. Protein product: CASRYRDRDYEQYF.

This chain uses TRBV6-2 or TRBV6-3 with TRBJ1-5; the D gene is possibly TRBD1 (5 bases). Trimming took off 5 bases at V and 3 bases at J, with 14 bases between the two ends. The CDR3 contains 15 residues. Germline V lookup: CDR1 MNHEY, CDR2 SVGEGT. The DNA of the CDR3 is TGTGCCAGCAGTCTTGGACGGACATCCAATCAGCCCCAGCATTTT. Protein: CASSLGRTSNQPQHF.

This chain uses TRBV27 with TRBJ2-2; possible D gene TRBD1, 5 bases. Germline-derived CDR1 and CDR2 are MNHEY and SMNVEV (reference sequence). V dropped 0 bases and J dropped 7 bases, with 12 bases sitting between them. The CDR3 has 15 amino acids. In DNA, the CDR3 is TGTGCCAGCAGTTTATCGGCCAGGGCGGACGGGGAGCTGTTTTTT. The encoded protein is CASSLSARADGELFF.

The chain is built from TRBV11-2 and TRBJ2-2; D unclear. V was trimmed by 1 base and J by 7 bases, leaving 4 bases between them. The CDR3 covers 12 residues. Germline loops: CDR1 SGHAT, CDR2 FQNNGV. For the CDR3, the DNA is TGTGCCAGCAGCTTAGCAGGCGGGGAGCTGTTTTTT. Translating it yields CASSLAGGELFF.

CDR3 sequence: CASSYSRDTEAFF. The CDR3 coding sequence is TGTGCCAGCAGTTACTCTCGGGACACTGAAGCTTTCTTT. V and J are TRBV6-5 and TRBJ1-1; D is unclear. V lost 0 bases and J 3 bases, leaving 5 bases between the germline ends. This CDR3 contains 13 residues. Germline-derived CDR1 and CDR2 are MNHEY and SVGAGI.

J is TRBJ1-1 and V is TRBV6-5; the D is unclear. Per the germline V gene, CDR1 is MNHEY and CDR2 is SVGAGI. This CDR3 region has 11 residues. Trimming stripped 6 bases from V and 7 bases from J, with 9 bases between. This chain's CDR3 is CASRREYEAFF. The CDR3, as DNA: TGTGCCAGCAGGAGGGAATATGAAGCTTTCTTT.

The V gene is TRBV6-5, the J gene TRBJ1-3; weak D call: TRBD1 (6 bases). The germline V gene encodes CDR1 MNHEY and CDR2 SVGAGI. With 2 bases removed from V and 4 bases from J, the gap between germline ends came to 9 bases. CDR3 length: 14 residues. CDR3 amino acids: CASSYRGYGNTIYF. CDR3 nucleotides: TGTGCCAGCAGTTACAGGGGGTACGGAAACACCATATATTTT.

V gene TRBV6-5 combines with J gene TRBJ2-7; 8 bases map to TRBD1. CDR1 MNHEY and CDR2 SVGAGI come from the germline V gene. V was pared by 5 bases and J by 3 bases, with 6 bases of the junction left unmatched. CDR3 size: 14 residues. DNA of the CDR3: TGTGCCAGCAGTCAGACAGGGGACGGCTACGAGCAGTACTTC. Translated: CASSQTGDGYEQYF.

The rearrangement joins TRBV15 to TRBJ2-1; 14 nucleotides line up with TRBD2. In germline, CDR1 is LNHNV, CDR2 YYDKDF (reference sequence). This CDR3 is built from 17 residues. V shed 0 bases and J 8 bases; nucleotides not matched to a gene: 6. Here the CDR3 DNA reads TGTGCCACCAGCAGAGATCAGCGACTAGCGGGGGGGTATGAGCAGTTCTTC. It yields the protein CATSRDQRLAGGYEQFF.

This clone showed up just a few times. The chain uses TRBV11-3 and TRBJ2-7; maybe TRBD1 (5 bases). Germline values: CDR1 SGHNT, CDR2 YENEEA. The CDR3 extends over 15 amino acids. The V and J ends lost 7 bases and 3 bases respectively, with 19 bases between them. The CDR3 loop is CASTRASKPSYEQYF. The CDR3 bases are TGTGCCAGCACCAGGGCATCTAAGCCGAGCTACGAGCAGTACTTC.

This clone is a singleton in its sample. The V gene is TRBV12-3 or TRBV12-4, the J gene TRBJ1-1; D gene unclear. Trimming removed 3 bases from V and 7 bases from J, with 9 bases in between. The CDR3 length is 12 residues. The CDR3: CASSFGWGEAFF. DNA of the CDR3: TGTGCCAGCAGTTTCGGGTGGGGTGAAGCTTTCTTT.

The rearrangement joins TRBV5-1 to TRBJ1-1; 8 bases line up with TRBD1. The CDR3 is made up of 15 amino acids. The V and J ends lost 4 bases and 0 bases, in that order; junction bases with no gene match: 5. The germline V gene has CDR1 SGHRS and CDR2 YFSETQ. CDR3 nucleotides: TGCGCCAGCAGCCCTCAGGGGGCAGTGAACACTGAAGCTTTCTTT. Encoded protein: CASSPQGAVNTEAFF.

V gene TRBV6-5 combines with J gene TRBJ1-6, with TRBD1 matching over 8 bases. CDR1 and CDR2 (germline): MNHEY, SVGAGI. The CDR3 runs to 15 residues. J lost 9 bases, V lost 7 bases, and 11 bases had no gene match. The CDR3 nucleotides read TGTGCCAGCACCCTACGGGGGGGACAGGTTTCACCCCTCCACTTT. Translated: CASTLRGGQVSPLHF.

Of note for this clone: This sample includes further DNA sequences coding for the same CDR3. This chain uses TRBV5-1 with TRBJ2-3; TRBD2 matches 9 bases. V lost 4 bases and J lost 1; bases outside the gene matches: 1. Per germline, CDR1 SGHRS and CDR2 YFSETQ. The CDR3 sequence is 14 residues long. The CDR3 loop is CASSRTSGTDTQYF. As DNA, the CDR3 is TGCGCCAGCAGCAGGACTAGCGGCACAGATACGCAGTATTTT.

V and J are TRBV19 and TRBJ2-4; maybe TRBD2 (5 bases). The germline V gene has CDR1 LNHDA and CDR2 SQIVND (reference sequence). The V and J ends lost 0 bases and 2 bases respectively, with 11 bases between them. The CDR3 extends over 16 amino acids. CDR3 sequence reads: CASSIDGRGSKNIQYF. CDR3 bases: TGTGCCAGTAGTATAGATGGGAGAGGATCCAAAAACATTCAGTACTTC.

The rearrangement links TRBV6-5 to TRBJ1-1; D is perhaps TRBD1 (5 bases). Germline lookup yields CDR1 MNHEY and CDR2 SVGAGI. CDR3 length: 15 amino acids. V lost 2 bases and J lost 5, with 15 bases in between. Here the CDR3 DNA reads TGTGCCAGCAGTTACACGAGGGGTGCGTGGACTGAAGCTTTCTTT. It translates to CASSYTRGAWTEAFF.

The V and J genes are TRBV5-1 and TRBJ1-2; a possible D gene is TRBD1 (6 bases). Trimming stripped 0 bases from V and 5 bases from J, with 8 bases between. Germline V CDR1 and CDR2: SGHRS, YFSETQ. CDR3 length equals 13 residues. The CDR3 loop is CASSLDREYGYTF. The CDR3 DNA sequence: TGCGCCAGCAGCTTGGACAGGGAATATGGCTACACCTTC.

The rearrangement uses TRBV11-2 and TRBJ2-3, with TRBD1 matching 11 bases. CDR3 length: 15 amino acids. Germline-derived CDR1 and CDR2 are SGHAT and FQNNGV. V was clipped by 5 bases and J by 3 bases; unmatched bases: 4. This CDR3 is CASSPGTGGTDTQYF. In DNA, the CDR3 is TGTGCCAGCAGCCCAGGGACAGGGGGGACAGATACGCAGTATTTT.

This clone has just one count. The chain uses TRBV4-3 and TRBJ2-3; the D call may be TRBD1 or TRBD2 (6 bases each). Germline values: CDR1 LGHNA, CDR2 YSLEER. This CDR3 is 16 amino acids long. Trimming cost V 0 bases and J 3 bases, with 13 bases left between them. CDR3 residues: CASSQDPGGGTDTQYF. CDR3 sequence (DNA): TGCGCCAGCAGCCAAGACCCCGGGGGCGGAACAGATACGCAGTATTTT.

The chain uses TRBV6-2 or TRBV6-3 and TRBJ2-3; no firm D call. This CDR3 has 11 residues. Trimming took 6 bases from V and 14 from J, leaving 15 bases between them. Germline CDR1 MNHEY, CDR2 SVGEGT. This CDR3 reads CASSSSRLAYF. CDR3 bases: TGTGCCAGCAGCTCGAGCCGATTAGCGTATTTT.

The chain combines TRBV4-1 with TRBJ2-7; 9 bases match TRBD2. J was trimmed by 0 bases and V by 0 bases; bases with no gene match: 9. Germline V CDR1 and CDR2: MGHRA, YSYEKL. The CDR3 extends over 18 amino acids. The CDR3: CASSQDWGSGGASYEQYF. The CDR3 DNA is TGCGCCAGCAGCCAAGATTGGGGTAGCGGGGGTGCCTCCTACGAGCAGTACTTC.

V is TRBV5-8 and J is TRBJ2-5, with 8 bases lining up with TRBD2. This CDR3 has 15 amino acids. Germline-derived CDR1 and CDR2 are SGHTS and YDEGEE. Germline trimming cut 5 bases from V and 2 bases from J; bases unmatched to any gene: 8. CDR3 DNA: TGTGCCAGCAGGCACACGCGGGGGGATCAAGAGACCCAGTACTTC. Amino acid sequence: CASRHTRGDQETQYF.